This T cell receptor beta chain was sequenced in a study of shared clonotypes between healthy human individuals (dated by TCRdb to 2018 to 2021). Looking at the study overall: Three men and two women, aged 18 to 49 years, made up the cohort. Per donor, three plates each were used for CD4 naive and CD4 memory, two for CD8 naive, and one for CD8 memory. Blood TCR repertoires of five healthy adults were deeply sequenced to estimate repertoire size and the extent of clonotype sharing between individuals. To increase sequencing depth and limit assay-specific biases, different laboratories used diverse techniques to prepare libraries and sequence TCR repertoires. Between about 0.85 and 9.5 billion PBMCs per donor were obtained by leukapheresis. General study outcomes and caveats: Clonotypes shared by all four sorted-subset donors showed higher generation probabilities than non-shared clonotypes. Across a few donors, roughly 5% of naive CD4, approximately 3.6% of naive CD8, 2.3% of memory CD4, and under 0.45% of memory CD8 clonotypes were shared. Based on pairwise subsampling, the degree of clonotype sharing among donors was expected to be affected by sequencing depth. Because the study included a small number of donors, the genetic and exposure-history diversity represented was limited. Naive subsets generally had larger estimated clonotype richness than memory subsets did. Even with the large sequencing depth, rarefaction of the sorted-subset datasets indicated that sequencing was incomplete. Only blood was sampled, and tissue TCR repertoires likely differ from those in blood.

Using the deep immunoSEQ assay, TCR CDR3 regions were amplified from genomic DNA by multiplex PCR. Extracted genomic DNA from each cell subset was distributed evenly across all wells of several immunoSEQ 96-well plates, and each plate was treated as a replicate. For sorted subsets, around 0.2 ug of genomic DNA, equivalent to 25,000 to 35,000 T cell genomes, went into each replicate PCR. Purified libraries were quantified with a Qubit 3.0 fluorometer, sized on a Bioanalyzer 2100, and re-quantified with the KAPA Library Quantification kit. Each immunoSEQ 96-well plate was sequenced on its own single-read 150-cycle Illumina NextSeq 550 flow cell. The source study handled its data this way. Because only junctional sequences without quality scores were contained in the immunoSEQ output, filtering matching that applied to full-length reads could not be performed. To assign V/J genes and CDR3, sequences were annotated using PyIR, a Python wrapper for IgBLAST v1.9, with IMGT germline references. Any read was removed if the V/J assignment was weak (E-value above 1e-6), the CDR3 was missing, or the read contained stop codons, out-of-frame junctions, or ambiguous translated residues. V3J clonotypes were defined as sequences sharing the same inferred V gene, J gene, and CDR3 amino acid sequence. The percentage overlap between two repertoires was calculated by dividing the number of shared unique clonotypes by the size of the smaller repertoire. RTK rarefaction, the Chao1 estimator, and Recon v2.1 estimates of unobserved clonotypes were used to assess repertoire richness. OLGA was used to compute generation probabilities for all TCRbeta clonotypes that the gDNA method yielded from a handful of donors. TCRdb carries this immuneACCESS record with in-frame sequences only. Its versions omit some clonotypes, under half of them owing to an unresolved V gene in the studies checked, with the rest unexplained. V, J and clone size were drawn from that table, and D and trimming were deduced from the DNA. The sample table contains some 2,000,000 clones; only one count was recorded for roughly 94% of them. The ten largest clones add up to approximately 0.13% of the sample.

The germline V gene provides CDR1 SGDLS and CDR2 YYNGEE. The germline V end is reduced by 0 bases and the J end by 1 base; junction bases left unmatched: 5. From its cysteine to its phenylalanine, the CDR3 spans 17 amino acids. Only the CDR3 DNA is retained, 51 bases long and in frame from the first base. This clone was detected only once. The antigen this receptor binds is unknown. The record has no base qualities; no much larger clone is one base away. Donors were healthy HIV-negative adults with no recently reported acute infections or vaccinations. All donors were Caucasian adults living in Nashville, Tennessee, USA. CD4+ T cells were enriched through magnetic negative selection, after which naive cells were positively selected on CD45RA and the remaining negative fraction served as the memory subset. After blood collection by leukapheresis, PBMCs were isolated using Ficoll-Histopaque density gradient centrifugation and then cryopreserved in the vapor phase of liquid nitrogen. Analytical flow cytometry was used to check the purity and quantity of every magnetically sorted T cell population. Each sorted fraction had its genomic DNA isolated and then quantified by UV absorbance on a Nanodrop 2000c.

The receptor's source is a young man in good health. Sample: naive CD4+ T cells sorted from blood. This specimen's cell subset or site label, per the study, means: CD45RA+ positively selected. The V and J segments used are TRBV9 and TRBJ2-3, with 10 bases aligning to TRBD2. The DNA is TGTGCCAGCAGCGTAGATCTCACTAGCGGGGGCACAGATACGCAGTATTTT. Its translation reads: CASSVDLTSGGTDTQYF.